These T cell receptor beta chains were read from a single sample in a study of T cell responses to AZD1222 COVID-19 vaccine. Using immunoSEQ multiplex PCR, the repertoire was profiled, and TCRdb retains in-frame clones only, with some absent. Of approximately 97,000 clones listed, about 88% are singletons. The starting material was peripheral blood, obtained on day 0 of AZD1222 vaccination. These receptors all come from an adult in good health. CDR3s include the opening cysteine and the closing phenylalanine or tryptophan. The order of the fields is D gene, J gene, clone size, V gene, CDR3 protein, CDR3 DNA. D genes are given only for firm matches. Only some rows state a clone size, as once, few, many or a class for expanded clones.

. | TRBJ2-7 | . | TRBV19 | CASSMGYEQYF | TGTGCCAGTAGTATGGGTTACGAGCAGTACTTC
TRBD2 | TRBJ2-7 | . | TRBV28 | CASSSGLAGGGEQYF | TGTGCCAGCAGTTCCGGACTAGCGGGAGGGGGCGAGCAGTACTTC
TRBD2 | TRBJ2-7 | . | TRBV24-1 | CATQTSGGSYEQYF | TGTGCCACCCAAACCAGCGGGGGCTCCTACGAGCAGTACTTC
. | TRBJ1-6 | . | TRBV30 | CAWTDLYVGSPLHF | TGTGCCTGGACCGACCTGTACGTGGGCTCACCCCTCCACTTT
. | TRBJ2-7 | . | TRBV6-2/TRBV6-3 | CASSYSPTGFYEQYF | TGTGCCAGCAGTTACTCTCCGACAGGTTTCTACGAGCAGTACTTC
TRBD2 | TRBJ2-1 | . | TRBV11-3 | CASSLGLAGGTGSNEQFF | TGTGCCAGCAGCTTAGGGCTAGCGGGAGGAACGGGGAGCAATGAGCAGTTCTTC
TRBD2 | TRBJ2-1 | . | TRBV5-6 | CASSLVLAVSYNEQFF | TGTGCCAGCAGCTTGGTACTAGCGGTCTCCTACAATGAGCAGTTCTTC
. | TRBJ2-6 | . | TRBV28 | CASSQPSGANVLTF | TGTGCCAGCAGCCAACCCTCTGGGGCCAACGTCCTGACTTTC
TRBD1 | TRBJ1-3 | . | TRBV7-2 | CASSIRTGYGNTIYF | TGTGCCAGCAGCATTCGGACAGGGTACGGAAACACCATATATTTT
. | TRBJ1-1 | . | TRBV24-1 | CATRSGTEAFF | TGTGCCACCAGGTCGGGGACTGAAGCTTTCTTT
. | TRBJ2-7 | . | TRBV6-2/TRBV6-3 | CASNPGPTYEQYF | TGTGCCAGCAACCCAGGCCCAACCTACGAGCAGTACTTC
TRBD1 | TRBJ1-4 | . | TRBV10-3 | CAIIGTALTNEKLFF | TGTGCCATCATTGGGACAGCCTTAACTAATGAAAAACTGTTTTTT
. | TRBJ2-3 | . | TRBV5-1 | CASSLGQGGPDTQYF | TGCGCCAGCAGCTTGGGACAGGGAGGGCCAGATACGCAGTATTTT
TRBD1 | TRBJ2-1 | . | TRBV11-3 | CASSLGRGLSRKNDEQFF | TGTGCCAGCAGCTTGGGTAGGGGGCTTTCCCGGAAGAACGATGAGCAGTTCTTC
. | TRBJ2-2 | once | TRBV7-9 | CASSLGTQNTGELFF | TGTGCCAGCAGCTTAGGGACACAGAACACCGGGGAGCTGTTTTTT
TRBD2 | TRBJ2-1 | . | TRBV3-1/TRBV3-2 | CASSQADGTSGGAVNEQFF | TGTGCCAGCAGCCAAGCGGATGGGACTAGCGGGGGGGCTGTCAATGAGCAGTTCTTC
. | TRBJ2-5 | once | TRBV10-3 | CAISDRTGGDGEETQYF | TGTGCCATCAGTGATCGGACCGGGGGCGATGGGGAAGAGACCCAGTACTTC
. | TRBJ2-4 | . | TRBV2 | CASRAGIQYF | TGTGCCAGCCGCGCGGGGATTCAGTACTTC
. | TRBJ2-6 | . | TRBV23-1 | CASSHLQTGANVLTF | TGCGCCAGCAGTCATTTACAGACTGGGGCCAACGTCCTGACTTTC
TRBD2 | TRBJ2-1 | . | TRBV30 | CAWSVLGRDEQFF | TGTGCCTGGAGTGTACTTGGGAGGGATGAGCAGTTCTTC
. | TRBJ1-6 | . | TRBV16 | CASSQSLGGSPLHF | TGTGCCAGCAGCCAATCTTTGGGGGGTTCACCCCTCCACTTT
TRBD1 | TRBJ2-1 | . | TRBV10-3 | CAISEFTGANEQFF | TGTGCCATCAGTGAGTTCACAGGGGCGAATGAGCAGTTCTTC
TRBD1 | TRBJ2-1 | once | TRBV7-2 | CASSRDRGAYNEQFF | TGTGCCAGCAGCAGGGACAGGGGAGCCTACAATGAGCAGTTCTTC
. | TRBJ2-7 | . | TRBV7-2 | CASSPGLAAYEQYF | TGTGCCAGCAGCCCGGGACTGGCAGCCTACGAGCAGTACTTC
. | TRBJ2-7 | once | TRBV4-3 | CASSQDSIPGQQYF | TGCGCCAGCAGCCAAGATAGTATTCCGGGGCAGCAGTACTTC
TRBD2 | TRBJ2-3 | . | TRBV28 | CASSLLGAGGEDTQYF | TGTGCCAGCAGTTTATTAGGAGCGGGAGGGGAAGATACGCAGTATTTT
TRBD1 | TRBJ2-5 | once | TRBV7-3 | CASSPGGQGTQETQYF | TGTGCCAGCAGCCCTGGAGGACAGGGGACCCAAGAGACCCAGTACTTC
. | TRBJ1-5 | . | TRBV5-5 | CASSLAVRAPQHF | TGTGCCAGCAGCTTGGCCGTAAGGGCGCCCCAGCATTTT
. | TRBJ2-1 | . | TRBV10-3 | CAISDFTQRVPPNNEQFF | TGTGCCATCAGTGACTTTACCCAGCGGGTTCCACCTAACAATGAGCAGTTCTTC
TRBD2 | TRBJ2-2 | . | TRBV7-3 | CASSFTGGGELFF | TGTGCCAGCAGCTTTACGGGAGGAGGGGAGCTGTTTTTT
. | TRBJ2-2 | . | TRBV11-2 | CASSLTGGTGELFF | TGTGCCAGCAGCTTAACTGGCGGCACCGGGGAGCTGTTTTTT
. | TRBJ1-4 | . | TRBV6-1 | CASSVGPSNEKLFF | TGTGCCAGCAGTGTGGGACCGAGTAATGAAAAACTGTTTTTT
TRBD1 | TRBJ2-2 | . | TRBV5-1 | CASSSTGATGELFF | TGCGCCAGCAGCTCCACAGGGGCCACCGGGGAGCTGTTTTTT
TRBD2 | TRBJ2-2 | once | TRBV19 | CASRETSGATGELFF | TGTGCCAGTAGGGAGACTAGCGGGGCCACCGGGGAGCTGTTTTTT
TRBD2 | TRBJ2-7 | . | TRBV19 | CASSIELAGYYEQYF | TGTGCCAGTAGTATAGAACTAGCGGGGTACTACGAGCAGTACTTC
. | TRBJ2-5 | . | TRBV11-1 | CASSSGIQETQYF | TGTGCCAGCAGCTCCGGGATCCAAGAGACCCAGTACTTC
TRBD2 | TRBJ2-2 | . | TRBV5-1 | CASRQGLAGGRVGGELFF | TGCGCCAGCAGACAAGGACTAGCGGGAGGCCGGGTTGGCGGGGAGCTGTTTTTT
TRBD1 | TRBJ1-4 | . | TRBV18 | CASSPGTAEKLFF | TGTGCCAGCTCACCAGGGACAGCTGAAAAACTGTTTTTT
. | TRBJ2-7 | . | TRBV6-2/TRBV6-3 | CASSYPPLGPNYEQYF | TGTGCCAGCAGTTACCCCCCCTTAGGGCCCAACTACGAGCAGTACTTC
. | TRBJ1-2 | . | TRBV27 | CASSLQRGLGYTF | TGTGCCAGCAGTCTCCAGAGGGGTTTGGGCTACACCTTC
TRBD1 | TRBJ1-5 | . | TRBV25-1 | CASSGGQGANQPQHF | TGTGCCAGCAGTGGGGGACAGGGAGCAAATCAGCCCCAGCATTTT
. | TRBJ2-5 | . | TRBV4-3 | CASSRGHVIQETQYF | TGCGCCAGCAGCCGCGGACACGTTATTCAAGAGACCCAGTACTTC
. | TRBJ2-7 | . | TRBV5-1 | CASSLSGIHEQYF | TGCGCCAGCAGCTTGAGTGGAATCCACGAGCAGTACTTC
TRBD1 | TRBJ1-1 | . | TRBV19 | CASSYDRGTEAFF | TGTGCCAGTAGTTACGACAGGGGCACTGAAGCTTTCTTT
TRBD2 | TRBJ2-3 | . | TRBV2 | CASRGTSGPTDTQYF | TGTGCCAGCAGGGGGACTAGCGGCCCCACAGATACGCAGTATTTT
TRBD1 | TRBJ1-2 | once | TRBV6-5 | CATKTGGRRGYTF | TGTGCCACCAAAACAGGGGGCCGGCGTGGCTACACCTTC
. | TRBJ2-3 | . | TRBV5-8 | CASSLAAGGTYTDTQYF | TGTGCCAGCAGCTTGGCGGCAGGGGGGACTTACACAGATACGCAGTATTTT
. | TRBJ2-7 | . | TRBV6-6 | CASSYGSGPSYEQYF | TGTGCCAGCAGTTACGGGTCAGGTCCCTCCTACGAGCAGTACTTC
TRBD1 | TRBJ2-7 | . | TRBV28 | CASRGQGPYEQYF | TGTGCCAGCAGGGGACAGGGGCCCTACGAGCAGTACTTC
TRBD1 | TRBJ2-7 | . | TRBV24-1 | CATSDSTGVDEQYF | TGTGCCACCAGTGACTCGACAGGGGTGGACGAGCAGTACTTC